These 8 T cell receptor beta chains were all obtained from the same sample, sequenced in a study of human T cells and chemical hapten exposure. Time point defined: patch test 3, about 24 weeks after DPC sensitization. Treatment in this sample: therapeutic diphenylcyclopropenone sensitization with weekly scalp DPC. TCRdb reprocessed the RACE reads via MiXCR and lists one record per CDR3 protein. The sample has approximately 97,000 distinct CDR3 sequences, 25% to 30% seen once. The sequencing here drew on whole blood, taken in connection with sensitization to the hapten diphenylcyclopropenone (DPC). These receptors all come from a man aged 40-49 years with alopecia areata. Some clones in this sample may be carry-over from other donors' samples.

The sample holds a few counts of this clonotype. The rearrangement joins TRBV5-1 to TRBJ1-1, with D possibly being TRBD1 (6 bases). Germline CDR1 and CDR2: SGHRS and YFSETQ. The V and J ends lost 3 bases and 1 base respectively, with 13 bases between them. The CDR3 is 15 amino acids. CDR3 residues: CASSSSTGSNTEAFF. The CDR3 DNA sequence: TGCGCCAGCAGCTCTTCGACAGGTTCGAACACTGAAGCTTTCTTT.

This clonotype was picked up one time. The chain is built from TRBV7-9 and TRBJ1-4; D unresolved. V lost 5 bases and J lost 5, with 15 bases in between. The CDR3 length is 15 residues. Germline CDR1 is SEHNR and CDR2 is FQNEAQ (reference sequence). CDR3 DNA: TGTGCCAGCAGCAAAGAAGAGAATAAAAATGAAAAACTGTTTTTT. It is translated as CASSKEENKNEKLFF. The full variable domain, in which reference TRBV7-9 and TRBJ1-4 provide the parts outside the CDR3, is DTGVSQNPRHKITKRGQNVTFRCDPISEHNRLYWYRQTLGQGPEFLTYFQNEAQLEKSRLLSDRFSAERPKGSFSTLEIQRTEQGDSAMYLCASSKEENKNEKLFFGSGTQLSVL.

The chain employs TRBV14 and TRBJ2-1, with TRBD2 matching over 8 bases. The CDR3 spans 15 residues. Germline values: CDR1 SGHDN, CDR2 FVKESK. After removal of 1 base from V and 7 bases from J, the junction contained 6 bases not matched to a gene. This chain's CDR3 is CASSQGIGTSNEQFF. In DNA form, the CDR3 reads TGTGCCAGCAGCCAAGGGATCGGGACTAGTAATGAGCAGTTCTTC.

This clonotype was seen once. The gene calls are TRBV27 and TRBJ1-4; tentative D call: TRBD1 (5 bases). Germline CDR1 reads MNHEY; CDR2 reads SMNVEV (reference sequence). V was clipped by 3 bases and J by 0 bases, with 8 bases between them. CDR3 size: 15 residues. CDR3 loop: CASSLGLSTNEKLFF. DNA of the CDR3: TGTGCCAGCAGTTTGGGACTGTCAACTAATGAAAAACTGTTTTTT.

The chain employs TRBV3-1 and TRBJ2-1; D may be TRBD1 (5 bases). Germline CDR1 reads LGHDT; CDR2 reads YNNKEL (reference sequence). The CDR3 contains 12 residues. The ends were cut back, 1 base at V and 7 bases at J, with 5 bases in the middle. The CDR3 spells CASSQAGNEQFF. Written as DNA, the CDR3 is TGTGCCAGCAGCCAAGCAGGGAATGAGCAGTTCTTC.

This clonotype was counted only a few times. This CDR3 reads CASSPGHRGGTDTQYF. For the CDR3, the DNA is TGCGCCAGCAGCCCGGGACACAGGGGCGGCACAGATACGCAGTATTTT. The rearrangement uses TRBV5-1 and TRBJ2-3; 7 bases are a match to TRBD1. CDR1 SGHRS and CDR2 YFSETQ come from the germline V gene. Trimming took 4 bases from V and 1 from J; bases not matched to a gene: 9. This CDR3 spans 16 amino acids.

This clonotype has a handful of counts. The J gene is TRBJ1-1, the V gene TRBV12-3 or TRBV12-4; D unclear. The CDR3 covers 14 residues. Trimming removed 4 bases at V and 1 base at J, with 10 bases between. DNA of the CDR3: TGTGCCAGCAGTTCCCCTGACTCGAACACTGAAGCTTTCTTT. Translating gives CASSSPDSNTEAFF.

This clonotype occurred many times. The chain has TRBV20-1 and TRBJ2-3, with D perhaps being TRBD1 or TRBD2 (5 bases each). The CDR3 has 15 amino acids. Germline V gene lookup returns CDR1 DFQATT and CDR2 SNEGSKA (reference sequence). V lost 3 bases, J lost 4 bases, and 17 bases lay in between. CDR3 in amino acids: CSARGVYLGADTQYF. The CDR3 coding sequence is TGCAGTGCTAGGGGGGTTTACTTAGGGGCAGATACGCAGTATTTT.